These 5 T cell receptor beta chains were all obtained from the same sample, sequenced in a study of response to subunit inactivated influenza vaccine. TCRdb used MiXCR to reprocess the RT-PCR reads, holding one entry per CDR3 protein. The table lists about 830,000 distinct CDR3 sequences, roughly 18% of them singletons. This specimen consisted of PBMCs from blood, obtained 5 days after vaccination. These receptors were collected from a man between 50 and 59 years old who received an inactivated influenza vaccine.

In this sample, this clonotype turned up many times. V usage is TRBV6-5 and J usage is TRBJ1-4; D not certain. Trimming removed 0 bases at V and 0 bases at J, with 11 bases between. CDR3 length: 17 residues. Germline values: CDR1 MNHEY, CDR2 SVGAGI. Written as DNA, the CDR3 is TGTGCCAGCAGTTACTCCAGCAAGGGAGCAACTAATGAAAAACTGTTTTTT. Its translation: CASSYSSKGATNEKLFF.

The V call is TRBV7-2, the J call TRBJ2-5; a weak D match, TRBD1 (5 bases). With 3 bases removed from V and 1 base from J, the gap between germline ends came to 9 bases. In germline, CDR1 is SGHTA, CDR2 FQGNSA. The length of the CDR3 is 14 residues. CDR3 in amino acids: CASSFAGPQETQYF. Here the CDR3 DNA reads TGTGCCAGCAGCTTCGCAGGGCCCCAAGAGACCCAGTACTTC.

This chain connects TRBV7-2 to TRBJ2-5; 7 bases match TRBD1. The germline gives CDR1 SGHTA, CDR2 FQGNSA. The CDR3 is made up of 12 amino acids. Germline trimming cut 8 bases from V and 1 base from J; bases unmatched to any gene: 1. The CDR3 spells CASEGAQETQYF. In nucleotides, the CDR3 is TGTGCCAGCGAGGGGGCCCAAGAGACCCAGTACTTC.

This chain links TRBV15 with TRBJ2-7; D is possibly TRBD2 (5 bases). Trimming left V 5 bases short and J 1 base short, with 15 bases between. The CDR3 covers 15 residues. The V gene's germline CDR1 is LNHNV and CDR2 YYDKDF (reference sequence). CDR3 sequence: CATSWPGGGSYEQYF. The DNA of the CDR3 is TGTGCCACCAGCTGGCCGGGTGGAGGATCCTACGAGCAGTACTTC.

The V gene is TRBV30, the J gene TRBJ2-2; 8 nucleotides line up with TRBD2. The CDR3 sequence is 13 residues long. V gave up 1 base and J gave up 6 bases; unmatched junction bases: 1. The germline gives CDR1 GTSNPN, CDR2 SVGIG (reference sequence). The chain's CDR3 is CAWSDGGAGELFF. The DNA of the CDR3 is TGTGCCTGGAGTGACGGGGGGGCCGGGGAGCTGTTTTTT.